This T cell receptor (beta chain) is from a study of shared clonotypes between healthy human individuals. Naive CD8 isolation took CD45RO-negative cells positively selected for CCR7 and excluded terminally differentiated effector memory CD45RA+ cells. Sorted-subset replicate PCRs used approximately 200 ng of genomic DNA. This amount corresponded to about 30,000 T cell genomes. The repertoire was sequenced with immunoSEQ multiplex PCR; TCRdb's copy has only in-frame clones and lacks some. The repertoire holds roughly 1,800,000 clones, with approximately 95% as singletons. In its sample, this clone was seen many times. Its antigen is currently unknown. At one boundary the junction diverges from the germline segment, which might be a read error. CDR3 size: 13 residues. Germline values: CDR1 SSHAT, CDR2 FNYEAQ (reference sequence). The study, taken as a whole, reports: About 5% was the fraction of naive CD4 clonotypes found shared across several donors.

This receptor was identified in a man aged 18-30 years in good health. The sequenced material came from naive CD8+ T cells sorted from blood. The J gene is TRBJ2-7, the V gene TRBV7-7; a possible D gene is TRBD1 (6 bases). The DNA of the CDR3 is TGTGCTAGCAGCCACGACACAGGGCACGAGCAGTACTTC. This sequence encodes CASSHDTGHEQYF.